These T cell receptor beta chains were read from a single sample in a study of control samples from healthy donors and cancer patients. The repertoire was sequenced with immunoSEQ multiplex PCR; TCRdb's copy has only in-frame clones and lacks some. The sample shows tens of thousands of clones, 70% to 90% of them seen only once. The sequencing sample was made of blood. The receptors were gathered from a man aged 25-45 years in good health. The CDR3 runs from the conserved cysteine through the conserved F or W. The D gene is left open where the match is weak.

v_call d_call cdr3_aa
TRBV29-1 NA CSVVLGNYGYTF
TRBV28 NA CASSFLDGLYEQYF
TRBV14 NA CASSPGQWSSYTF
TRBV7-8 NA CASSTRWGAGNQPQHF
TRBV7-9 TRBD1 CASSSGQGIYEQYF
TRBV5-6 NA CASSFLSGATTYEQYF
TRBV7-7 TRBD1 CASSPGQGYEQYF
TRBV7-3 TRBD1 CASSSSMSDRRRELFF
TRBV2 NA CASSEQGTDTQYF
TRBV6-5 NA CASRRGYGYTF
TRBV12-3/TRBV12-4 NA CATRGLFTDTQYF
TRBV19 TRBD1 CASSTDRGTGELFF
TRBV2 TRBD1 CASSEGGQGISDTQYF
TRBV6-5 NA CASSYGGAAYEQYF
TRBV5-6 TRBD2 CASSTRLANEQFF
TRBV5-4 NA CASSLERYNSPLHF
TRBV5-6 NA CASSITRVLNTEAFF
TRBV9 TRBD1 CASTAGTGRNNEQFF
TRBV27 TRBD2 CASRGPGLAGGIEQFF
TRBV5-5 NA CASSRMGEYGYTF
TRBV10-2 NA CASSATYRVAGNTIYF
TRBV14 NA CASSQVTTGELFF
TRBV6-5 NA CASSYSGTRYGYTF
TRBV7-9 NA CASSQPKQMNTEAFF
TRBV19 NA CASSIRGFSSTDTQYF
TRBV18 NA CASSPGGAGTEAFF
TRBV3-1/TRBV3-2 TRBD2 CASSLRVAGAYEQYF
TRBV2 NA CASSESTDYGYTF
TRBV28 TRBD2 CASSLAGVEDEQYF
TRBV20-1 NA CSAWGNNEQFF
TRBV7-2 NA CASSLVLPNGNQPQHF
TRBV30 NA CAWSFGTQAFF
TRBV15 NA CATSREQGRADTQYF
TRBV11-1 NA CASSLAAAYGYTF
TRBV7-2 NA CASTKTRQSETQYF
TRBV15 NA CATSAGGYNSPLHF
TRBV29-1 TRBD1 CSAPRTGSTDTQYF
TRBV6-1 NA CASSEWGKLFF
TRBV30 NA CAWSHRYEQYF
TRBV6-5 NA CASSYSRVSSKPLHF
TRBV29-1 NA CSVENSKEGYTF
TRBV10-1 NA CASSELRDGTEAFF
TRBV2 NA CASTRTRGAGTNYGYTF
TRBV6-6 NA CASSYSSGTAVTEAFF
TRBV14 TRBD2 CASSQQRGGAYEQYF
TRBV28 NA CASSLLVYQPQHF
TRBV29-1 NA CSAQGAAMNTEAFF
TRBV21-1 NA CASSTPLEWGYRGRDTQYF
TRBV2 NA CASSVQRGTEAFF
TRBV9 TRBD1 CASSVDQGAIDNEQFF
TRBV12-3/TRBV12-4 NA CASSLGFQPQHF
TRBV2 NA CASSEKTGEKLFF
TRBV19 NA CASSMTGNTEAFF
TRBV12-3/TRBV12-4 TRBD1 CASNTGVNSPLHF
TRBV4-1 NA CASSQVEGVSTDTQYF